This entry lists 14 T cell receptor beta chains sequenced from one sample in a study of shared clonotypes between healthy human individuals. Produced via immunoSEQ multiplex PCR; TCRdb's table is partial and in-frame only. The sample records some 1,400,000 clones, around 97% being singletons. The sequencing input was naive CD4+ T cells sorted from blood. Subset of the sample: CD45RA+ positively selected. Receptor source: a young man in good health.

CDR3: CASSDTSAYEQYF. DNA for the CDR3: TGCGCCAGCAGCGATACTAGCGCCTACGAGCAGTACTTC. V is TRBV5-1 and J is TRBJ2-7; 7 nucleotides match TRBD2. This CDR3 is 13 amino acids long. Trimming removed 4 bases from V and 2 bases from J; junction bases left unmatched: 3. Germline V gene data show CDR1 as SGHRS and CDR2 as YFSETQ.

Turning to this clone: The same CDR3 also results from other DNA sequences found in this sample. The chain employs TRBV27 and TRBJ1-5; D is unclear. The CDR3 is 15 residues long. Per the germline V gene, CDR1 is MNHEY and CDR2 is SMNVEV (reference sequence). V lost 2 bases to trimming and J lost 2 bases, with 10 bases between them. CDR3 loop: CASSLVGYGNQPQHF. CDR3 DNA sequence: TGTGCCAGCAGTTTAGTGGGTTATGGCAATCAGCCCCAGCATTTT.

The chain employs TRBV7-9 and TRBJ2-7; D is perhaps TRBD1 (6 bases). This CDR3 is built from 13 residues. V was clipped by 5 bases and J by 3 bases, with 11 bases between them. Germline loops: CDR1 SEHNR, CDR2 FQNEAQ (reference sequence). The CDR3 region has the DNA TGTGCCAGCAGCCCGGGACACCTCTACGAGCAGTACTTC. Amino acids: CASSPGHLYEQYF.

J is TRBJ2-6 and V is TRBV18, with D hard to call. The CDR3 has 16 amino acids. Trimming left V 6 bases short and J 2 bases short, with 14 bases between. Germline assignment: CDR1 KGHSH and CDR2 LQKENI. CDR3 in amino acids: CASSTPVDPGANVLTF. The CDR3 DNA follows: TGTGCCAGCTCCACGCCCGTGGATCCTGGGGCCAACGTCCTGACTTTC.

CDR3 bases: TGTGCCAGCAGCTTATTCCAGGGGCTCTATGGCTACACCTTC. Protein sequence: CASSLFQGLYGYTF. The chain combines TRBV7-2 with TRBJ1-2; possibly TRBD1 for D (6 bases). Looked up from germline, CDR1 is SGHTA and CDR2 is FQGNSA. Trimming took off 2 bases at V and 4 bases at J, with 11 bases between the two ends. The CDR3 loop spans 14 amino acids.

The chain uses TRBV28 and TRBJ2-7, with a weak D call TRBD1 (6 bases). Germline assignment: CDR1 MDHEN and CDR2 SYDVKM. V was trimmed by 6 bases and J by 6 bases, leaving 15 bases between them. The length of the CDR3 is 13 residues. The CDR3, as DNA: TGTGCCAGCAGATACCTCTTACAGGGCGAGCAGTACTTC. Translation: CASRYLLQGEQYF.

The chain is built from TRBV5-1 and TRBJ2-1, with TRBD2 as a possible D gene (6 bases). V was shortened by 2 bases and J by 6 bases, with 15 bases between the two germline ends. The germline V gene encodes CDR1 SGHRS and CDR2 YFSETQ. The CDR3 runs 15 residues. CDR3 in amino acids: CASSFGGLGGNEQFF. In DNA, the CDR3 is TGCGCCAGCAGCTTCGGGGGTCTCGGCGGCAATGAGCAGTTCTTC.

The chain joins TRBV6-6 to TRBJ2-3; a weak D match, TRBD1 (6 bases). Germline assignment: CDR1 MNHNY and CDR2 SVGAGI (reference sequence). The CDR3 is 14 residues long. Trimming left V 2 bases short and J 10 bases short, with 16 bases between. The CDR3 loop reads CASSYQPGQNAQYF. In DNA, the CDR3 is TGTGCCAGCAGTTACCAGCCCGGACAGAATGCGCAGTATTTT.

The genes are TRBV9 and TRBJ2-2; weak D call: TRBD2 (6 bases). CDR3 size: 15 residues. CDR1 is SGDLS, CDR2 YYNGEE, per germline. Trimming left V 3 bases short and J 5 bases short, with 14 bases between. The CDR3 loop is CASSGGLRATGELFF. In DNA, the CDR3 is TGTGCCAGCAGCGGGGGACTGCGGGCGACCGGGGAGCTGTTTTTT.

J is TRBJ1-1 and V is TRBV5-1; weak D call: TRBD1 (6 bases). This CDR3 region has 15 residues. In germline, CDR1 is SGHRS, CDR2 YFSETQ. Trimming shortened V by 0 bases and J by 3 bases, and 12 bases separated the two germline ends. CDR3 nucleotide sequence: TGCGCCAGCAGCTTGGTCCAGGCAGGGGACACTGAAGCTTTCTTT. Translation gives CASSLVQAGDTEAFF.

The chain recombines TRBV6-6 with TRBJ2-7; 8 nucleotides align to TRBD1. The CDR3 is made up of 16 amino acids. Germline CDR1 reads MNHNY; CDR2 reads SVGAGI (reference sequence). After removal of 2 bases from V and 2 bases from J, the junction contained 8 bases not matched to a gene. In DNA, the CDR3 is TGTGCCAGCAGTTACCGACAGGGGAGCCCGACCTACGAGCAGTACTTC. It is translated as CASSYRQGSPTYEQYF.

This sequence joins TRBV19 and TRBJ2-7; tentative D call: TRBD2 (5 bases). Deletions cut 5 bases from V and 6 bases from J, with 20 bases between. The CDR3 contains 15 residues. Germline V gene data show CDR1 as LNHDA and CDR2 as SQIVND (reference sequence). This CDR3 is CASSAGLNFALEQYF. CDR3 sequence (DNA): TGTGCCAGTAGTGCGGGCCTAAACTTCGCCCTCGAGCAGTACTTC.

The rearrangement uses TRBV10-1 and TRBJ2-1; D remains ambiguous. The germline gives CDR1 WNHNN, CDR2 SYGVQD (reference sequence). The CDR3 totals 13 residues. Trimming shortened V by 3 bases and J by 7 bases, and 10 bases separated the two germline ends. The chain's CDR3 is CASSDRPRNEQFF. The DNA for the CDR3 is TGCGCCAGCAGTGACCGGCCGAGGAATGAGCAGTTCTTC.

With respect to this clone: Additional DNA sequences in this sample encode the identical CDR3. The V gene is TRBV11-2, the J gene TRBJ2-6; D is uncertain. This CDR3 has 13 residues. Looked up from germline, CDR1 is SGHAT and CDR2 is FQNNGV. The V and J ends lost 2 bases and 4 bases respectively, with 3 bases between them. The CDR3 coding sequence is TGTGCCAGCAGCTTACCGGGGGCCAACGTCCTGACTTTC. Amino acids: CASSLPGANVLTF. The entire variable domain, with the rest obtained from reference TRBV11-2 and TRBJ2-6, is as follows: EAGVAQSPRYKIIEKRQSVAFWCNPISGHATLYWYQQILGQGPKLLIQFQNNGVVDDSQLPKDRFSAERLKGVDSTLKIQPAKLEDSAVYLCASSLPGANVLTFGAGSRLTVL.